The clone carrying this T cell receptor (beta chain) was counted many times. Its specificity is not known. The time point is: technical triplicate 3. TCRdb redid the calling of the 5' RACE reads with MiXCR, one entry per CDR3 protein. Of nearly 45,000 distinct CDR3 sequences detected, about a fifth appear once; the ten largest clones hold 3.5% to 5%. This entry is derived from a study of neurological immune-mediated disorders. Findings of the study overall: CDR3 amino acid sequences found in expanded clones were never shared across subjects, suggesting private repertoires in all groups.

V shed 5 bases and J shed 8 bases, with 22 bases lying between them. This CDR3 has 15 residues. CDR1 SGHRS and CDR2 YFSETQ come from the germline V gene. Sequencing was performed on PBMCs. The V and J genes are TRBV5-1 and TRBJ1-2; D not resolved. This clonotype was obtained from a man aged 55 to 70 with HTLV-1-associated myelopathy (HAM/TSP). The CDR3 nucleotides are TGCGCCAGCAGTCGTGCAACTGACAAGCTCGAAGGCTACACCTTC. Translation: CASSRATDKLEGYTF.